This T cell receptor beta chain was captured by sequencing in a study of Graves' ophthalmopathy and Graves' hyperthyroidism. Remarks on this clonotype: What it binds is not known.

Notes on the study in general: Ophthalmopathy cases were distinguished from stable hyperthyroidism by a 13-signature model, reaching about 90% sensitivity and around 81% specificity. The majority of expanded thyroid clonotypes above 0.001 frequency also occurred in blood.

Trimming took 2 bases from V and 0 from J; bases not matched to a gene: 7. The germline V gene encodes CDR1 MNHNS and CDR2 SASEGT. The CDR3 spans 18 residues. Other autoimmune disease, uncontrolled infection, pregnancy and lactation led to exclusion. It was from around 10 ml of fresh peripheral blood that the PBMCs came. RNA transcripts served as template for amplifying TCR beta CDR3 sequences. HTBI primers were employed in first-round RT-PCR, then a second-round multiplex PCR followed. TCRdb used MiXCR to reprocess the multiplex PCR reads, holding one entry per CDR3 protein. The repertoire has 40,000 to 50,000 distinct CDR3 sequences, 50% of them found once; the top ten carry less than 25%.

The sequenced sample consisted of peripheral blood. This clonotype was sampled from an adult man with Graves' ophthalmopathy. The J gene is TRBJ2-4, the V gene TRBV6-1, with TRBD2 identical over 10 bases. In DNA, the CDR3 is TGTGCCAGCAGTGAATACGAGCGGGGGGGACTAGCCAAAAACATTCAGTACTTC. Protein sequence: CASSEYERGGLAKNIQYF.